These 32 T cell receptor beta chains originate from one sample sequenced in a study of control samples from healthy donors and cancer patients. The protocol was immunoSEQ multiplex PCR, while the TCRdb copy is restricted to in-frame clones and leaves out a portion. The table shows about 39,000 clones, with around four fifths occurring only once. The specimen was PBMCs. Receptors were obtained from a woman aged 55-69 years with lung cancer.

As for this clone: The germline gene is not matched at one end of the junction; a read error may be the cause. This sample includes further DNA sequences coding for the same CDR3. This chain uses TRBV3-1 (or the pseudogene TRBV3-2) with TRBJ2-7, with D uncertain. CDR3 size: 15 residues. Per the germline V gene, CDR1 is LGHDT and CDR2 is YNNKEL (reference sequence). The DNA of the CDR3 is TGTGCCAGCAGTCAAGAGCTAGACCATACCTACGAGCAGTACTTC. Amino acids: CASSQELDHTYEQYF.

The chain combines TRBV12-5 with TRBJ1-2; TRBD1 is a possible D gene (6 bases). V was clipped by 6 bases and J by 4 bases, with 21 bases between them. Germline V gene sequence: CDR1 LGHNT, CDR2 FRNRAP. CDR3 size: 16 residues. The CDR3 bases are TGTGCTAGTGGCCGGCAAGACAGGCGATTTTCCTATGGCTACACCTTC. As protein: CASGRQDRRFSYGYTF.

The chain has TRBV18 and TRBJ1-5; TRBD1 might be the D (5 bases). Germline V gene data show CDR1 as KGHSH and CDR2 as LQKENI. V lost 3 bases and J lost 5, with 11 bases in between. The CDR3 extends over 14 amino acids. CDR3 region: CASSPSGTDQPQHF. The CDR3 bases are TGTGCCAGCTCACCTTCAGGGACCGATCAGCCCCAGCATTTT. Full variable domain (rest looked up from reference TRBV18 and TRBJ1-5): NAGVMQNPRHLVRRRGQEARLRCSPMKGHSHVYWYRQLPEEGLKFMVYLQKENIIDESGMPKERFSAEFPKEGPSILRIQQVVRGDSAAYFCASSPSGTDQPQHFGDGTRLSIL.

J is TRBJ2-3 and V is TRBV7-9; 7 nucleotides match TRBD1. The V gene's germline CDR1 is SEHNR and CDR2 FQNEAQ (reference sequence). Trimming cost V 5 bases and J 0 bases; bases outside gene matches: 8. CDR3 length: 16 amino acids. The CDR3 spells CASSARDRLSTDTQYF. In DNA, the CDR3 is TGTGCCAGCAGCGCTCGGGACAGACTTAGCACAGATACGCAGTATTTT.

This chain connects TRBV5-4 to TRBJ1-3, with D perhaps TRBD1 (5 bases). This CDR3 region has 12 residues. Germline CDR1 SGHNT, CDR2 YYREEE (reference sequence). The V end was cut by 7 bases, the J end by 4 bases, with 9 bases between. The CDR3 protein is CASGAAGNTIYF. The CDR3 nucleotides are TGTGCCAGCGGGGCGGCGGGAAACACCATATATTTT.

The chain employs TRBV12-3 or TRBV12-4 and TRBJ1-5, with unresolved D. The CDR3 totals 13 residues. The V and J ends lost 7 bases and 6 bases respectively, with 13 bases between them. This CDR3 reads CASIKGMSQPQHF. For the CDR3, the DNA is TGTGCCAGCATTAAGGGTATGAGTCAGCCCCAGCATTTT.

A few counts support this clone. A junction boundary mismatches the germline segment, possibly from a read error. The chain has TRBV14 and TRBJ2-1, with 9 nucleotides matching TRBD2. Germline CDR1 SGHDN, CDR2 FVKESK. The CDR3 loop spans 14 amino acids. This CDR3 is CASSQTLAGVSPLF. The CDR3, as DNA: TGTGCCAGCAGCCAAACACTAGCGGGCGTGTCCCCCCTCTTC.

The CDR3 sequence is CASLRQGNGYTF. In DNA, the CDR3 is TGTGCCAGCCTACGACAGGGCAATGGCTACACCTTC. V usage is TRBV2 and J usage is TRBJ1-2; 7 nucleotides align to TRBD1. The germline V gene encodes CDR1 SNHLY and CDR2 FYNNEI. V gave up 8 bases and J gave up 6 bases; unmatched junction bases: 6. The CDR3 is made up of 12 amino acids.

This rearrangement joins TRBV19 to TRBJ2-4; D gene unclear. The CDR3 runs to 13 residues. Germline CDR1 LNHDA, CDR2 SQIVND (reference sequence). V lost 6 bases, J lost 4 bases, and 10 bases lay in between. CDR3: CASSFLTKNIQYF. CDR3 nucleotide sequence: TGTGCCAGTAGCTTTCTAACGAAAAACATTCAGTACTTC.

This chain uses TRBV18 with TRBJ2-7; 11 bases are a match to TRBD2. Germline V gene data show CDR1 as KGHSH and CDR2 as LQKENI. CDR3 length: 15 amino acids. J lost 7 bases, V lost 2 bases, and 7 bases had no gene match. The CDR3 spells CASSPAGTSGDEQYF. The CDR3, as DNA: TGTGCCAGCTCACCAGCCGGGACTAGCGGAGATGAGCAGTACTTC.

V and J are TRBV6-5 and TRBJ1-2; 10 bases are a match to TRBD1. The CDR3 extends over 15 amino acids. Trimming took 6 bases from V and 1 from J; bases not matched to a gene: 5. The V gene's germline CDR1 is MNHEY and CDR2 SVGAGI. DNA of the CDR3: TGTGCCAGCAGCCCGACAGGGGGCCTTAACTATGGCTACACCTTC. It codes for CASSPTGGLNYGYTF.

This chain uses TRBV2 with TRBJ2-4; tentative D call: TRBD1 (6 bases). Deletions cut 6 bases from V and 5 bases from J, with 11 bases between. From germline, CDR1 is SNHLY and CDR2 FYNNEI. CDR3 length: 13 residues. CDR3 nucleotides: TGTGCCAGCAGGAGGACAGCGGAAAACATTCAGTACTTC. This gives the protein CASRRTAENIQYF. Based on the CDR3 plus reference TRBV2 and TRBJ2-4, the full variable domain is EPEVTQTPSHQVTQMGQEVILRCVPISNHLYFYWYRQILGQKVEFLVSFYNNEISEKSEIFDDQFSVERPDGSNFTLKIRSTKLEDSAMYFCASRRTAENIQYFGAGTRLSVL.

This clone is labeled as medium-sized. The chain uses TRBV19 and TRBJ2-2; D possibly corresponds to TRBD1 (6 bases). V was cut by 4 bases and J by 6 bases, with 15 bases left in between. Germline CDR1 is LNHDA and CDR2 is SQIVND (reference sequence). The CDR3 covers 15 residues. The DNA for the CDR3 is TGTGCCAGTAGTAGGACAGCCTTAGACCCCGGGGAGCTGTTTTTT. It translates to CASSRTALDPGELFF.

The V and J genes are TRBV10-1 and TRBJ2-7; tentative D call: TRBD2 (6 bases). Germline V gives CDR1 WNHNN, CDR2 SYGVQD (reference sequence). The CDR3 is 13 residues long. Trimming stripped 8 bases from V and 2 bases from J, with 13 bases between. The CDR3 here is CASGGADTYEQYF. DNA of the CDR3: TGCGCCAGCGGAGGGGCAGATACCTACGAGCAGTACTTC.

CDR3: CASSEVPKETQYF. In DNA, the CDR3 is TGTGCCAGCAGTGAGGTCCCTAAAGAGACCCAGTACTTC. The chain has TRBV2 and TRBJ2-5; D not resolved. In germline, CDR1 is SNHLY, CDR2 FYNNEI. Trimming pared 3 bases from V and 3 bases from J, leaving 8 bases between. CDR3 length: 13 residues.

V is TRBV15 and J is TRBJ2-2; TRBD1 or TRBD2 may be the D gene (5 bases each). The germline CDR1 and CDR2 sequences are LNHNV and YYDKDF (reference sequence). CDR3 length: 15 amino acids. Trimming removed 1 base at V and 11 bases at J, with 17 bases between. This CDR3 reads CATSRVRDAKGELFF. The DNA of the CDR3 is TGTGCCACCAGCAGAGTCCGGGACGCCAAAGGAGAGCTGTTTTTT.

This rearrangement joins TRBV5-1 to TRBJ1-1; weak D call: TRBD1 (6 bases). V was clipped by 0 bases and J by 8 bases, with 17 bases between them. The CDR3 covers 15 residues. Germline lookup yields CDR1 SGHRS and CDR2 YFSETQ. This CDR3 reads CASSLEAGRQAEAFF. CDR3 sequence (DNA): TGCGCCAGCAGCTTGGAGGCGGGCCGACAGGCCGAAGCTTTCTTT.

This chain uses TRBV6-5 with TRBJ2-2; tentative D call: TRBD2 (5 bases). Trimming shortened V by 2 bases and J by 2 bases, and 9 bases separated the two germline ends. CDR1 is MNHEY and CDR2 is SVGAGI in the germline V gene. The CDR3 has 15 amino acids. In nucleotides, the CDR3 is TGTGCCAGCAGTTACCTAAGCGGAAACACCGGGGAGCTGTTTTTT. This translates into CASSYLSGNTGELFF.

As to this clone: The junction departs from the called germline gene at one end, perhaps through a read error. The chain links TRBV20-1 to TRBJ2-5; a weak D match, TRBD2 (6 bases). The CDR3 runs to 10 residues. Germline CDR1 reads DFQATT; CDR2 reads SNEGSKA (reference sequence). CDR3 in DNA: TGCAGTGCTAAGGGGACTTCTATGGACTTC. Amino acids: CSAKGTSMDF.

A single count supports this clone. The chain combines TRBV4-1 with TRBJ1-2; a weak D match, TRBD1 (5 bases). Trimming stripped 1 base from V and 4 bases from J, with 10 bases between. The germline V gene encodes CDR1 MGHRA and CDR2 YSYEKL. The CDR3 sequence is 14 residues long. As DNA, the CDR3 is TGCGCCAGCAGCCAAGTAAGGGACGGCTATGGCTACACCTTC. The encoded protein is CASSQVRDGYGYTF.

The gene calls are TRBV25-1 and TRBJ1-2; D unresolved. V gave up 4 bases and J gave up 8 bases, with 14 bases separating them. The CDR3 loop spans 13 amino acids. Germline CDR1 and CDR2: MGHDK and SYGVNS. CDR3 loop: CASSAAGFFGYTF. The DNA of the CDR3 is TGTGCCAGCAGTGCCGCCGGTTTCTTCGGCTACACCTTC.

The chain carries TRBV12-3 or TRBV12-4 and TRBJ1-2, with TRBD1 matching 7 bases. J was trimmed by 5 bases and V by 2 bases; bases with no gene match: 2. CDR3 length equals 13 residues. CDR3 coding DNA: TGTGCCAGCAGTTTACAGGGGGAGTATGGCTACACCTTC. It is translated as CASSLQGEYGYTF.

The CDR3 region has the DNA TGTGCCAGCAGCTTAGGGGGGGCTGTTACCGAAGCTTTCTTT. Translated, it gives CASSLGGAVTEAFF. The chain links TRBV11-2 to TRBJ1-1; possibly TRBD1 for D (6 bases). V was shortened by 1 base and J by 8 bases, with 14 bases between the two germline ends. This CDR3 contains 14 residues. The germline V gene has CDR1 SGHAT and CDR2 FQNNGV.

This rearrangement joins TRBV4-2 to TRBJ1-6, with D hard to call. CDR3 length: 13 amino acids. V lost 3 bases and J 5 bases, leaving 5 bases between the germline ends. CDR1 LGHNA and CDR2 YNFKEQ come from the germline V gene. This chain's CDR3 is CASSQEHNSPLHF. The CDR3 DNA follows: TGTGCCAGCAGCCAGGAACATAATTCACCCCTCCACTTT.

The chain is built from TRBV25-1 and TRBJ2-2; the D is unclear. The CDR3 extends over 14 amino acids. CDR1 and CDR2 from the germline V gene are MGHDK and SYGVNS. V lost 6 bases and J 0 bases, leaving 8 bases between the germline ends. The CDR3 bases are TGTGCCAGCAGCCGGGTCTCGAACACCGGGGAGCTGTTTTTT. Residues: CASSRVSNTGELFF.

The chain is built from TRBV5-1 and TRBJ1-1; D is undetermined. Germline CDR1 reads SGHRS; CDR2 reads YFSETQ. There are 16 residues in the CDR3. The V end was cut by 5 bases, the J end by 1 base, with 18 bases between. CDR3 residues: CASRLSSWGGNTEAFF. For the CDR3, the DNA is TGCGCCAGCAGGCTAAGTTCGTGGGGTGGGAACACTGAAGCTTTCTTT.

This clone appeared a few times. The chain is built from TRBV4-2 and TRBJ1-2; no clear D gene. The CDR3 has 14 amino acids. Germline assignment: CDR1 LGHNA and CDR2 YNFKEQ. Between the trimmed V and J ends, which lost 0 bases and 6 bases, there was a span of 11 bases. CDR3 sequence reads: CASSQDVEGHGYTF. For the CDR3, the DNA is TGTGCCAGCAGCCAAGACGTTGAGGGTCATGGCTACACCTTC.

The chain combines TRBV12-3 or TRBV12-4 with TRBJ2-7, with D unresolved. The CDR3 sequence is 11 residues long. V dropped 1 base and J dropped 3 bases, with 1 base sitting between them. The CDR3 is CASSLGYEQYF. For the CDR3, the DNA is TGTGCCAGCAGTTTAGGCTACGAGCAGTACTTC.

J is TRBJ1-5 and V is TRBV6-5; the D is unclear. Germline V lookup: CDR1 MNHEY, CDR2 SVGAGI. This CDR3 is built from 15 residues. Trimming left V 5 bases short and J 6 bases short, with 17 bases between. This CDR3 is CASSNLGSPAQPQHF. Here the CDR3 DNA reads TGTGCCAGCAGTAACCTGGGCAGCCCCGCTCAGCCCCAGCATTTT.

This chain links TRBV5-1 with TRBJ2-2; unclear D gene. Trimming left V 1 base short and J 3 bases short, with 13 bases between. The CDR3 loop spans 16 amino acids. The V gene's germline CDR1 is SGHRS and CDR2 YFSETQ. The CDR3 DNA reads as TGCGCCAGCAGCTTGTCTTCGAACACCTACACCGGGGAGCTGTTTTTT. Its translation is CASSLSSNTYTGELFF.

The CDR3 region is CASSPAFGGASYGYTF. CDR3 nucleotide sequence: TGTGCCAGCTCACCCGCCTTTGGCGGCGCCTCCTATGGCTACACCTTC. The J gene is TRBJ1-2, the V gene TRBV18, with D unclear. The CDR3 loop spans 16 amino acids. Trimming stripped 3 bases from V and 4 bases from J, with 18 bases between. Per the germline V gene, CDR1 is KGHSH and CDR2 is LQKENI.

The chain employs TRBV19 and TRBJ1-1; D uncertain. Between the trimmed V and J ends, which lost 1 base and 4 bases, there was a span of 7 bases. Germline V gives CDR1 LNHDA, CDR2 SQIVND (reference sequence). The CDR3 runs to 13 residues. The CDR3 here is CASSIVPPTEAFF. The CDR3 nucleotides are TGTGCCAGTAGTATAGTTCCCCCCACTGAAGCTTTCTTT.